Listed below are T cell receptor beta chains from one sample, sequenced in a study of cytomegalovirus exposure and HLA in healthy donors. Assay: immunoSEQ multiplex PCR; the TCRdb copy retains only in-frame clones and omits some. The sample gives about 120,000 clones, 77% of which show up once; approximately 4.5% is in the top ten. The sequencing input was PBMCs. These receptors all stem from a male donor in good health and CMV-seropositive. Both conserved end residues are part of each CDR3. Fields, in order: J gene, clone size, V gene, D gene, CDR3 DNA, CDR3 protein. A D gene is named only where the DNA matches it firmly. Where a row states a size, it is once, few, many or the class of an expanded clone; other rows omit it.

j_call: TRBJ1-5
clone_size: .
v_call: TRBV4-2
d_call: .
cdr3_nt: TGTGCCAGCAGCCCTCTCCACAGGGACGCCCAGCCCCAGCATTTT
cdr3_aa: CASSPLHRDAQPQHF

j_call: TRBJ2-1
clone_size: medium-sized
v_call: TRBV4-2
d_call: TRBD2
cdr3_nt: TGTGCCAGCAGCCAAGATCTAGCGGGAGCCTACAATGAGCAGTTCTTC
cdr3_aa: CASSQDLAGAYNEQFF

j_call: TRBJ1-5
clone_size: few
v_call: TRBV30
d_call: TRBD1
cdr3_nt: TGTGCCTGGAGTGTACAAAGACAGGGGATCCCTCAGCCCCAGCATTTT
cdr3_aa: CAWSVQRQGIPQPQHF

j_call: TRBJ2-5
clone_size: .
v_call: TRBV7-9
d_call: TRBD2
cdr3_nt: TGTTCCAGCAGCGTCCCGACTAGCCCGATGGGGGAGACCCAGTACTTC
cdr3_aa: CSSSVPTSPMGETQYF

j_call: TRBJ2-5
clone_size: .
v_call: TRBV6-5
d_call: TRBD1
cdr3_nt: TGTGCCAGCAGTTTCGGACAGGGCGGAGAGGAGACCCAGTACTTC
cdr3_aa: CASSFGQGGEETQYF

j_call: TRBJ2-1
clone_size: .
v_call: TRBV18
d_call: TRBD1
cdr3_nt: TGTGCCAGCTCACCACGGACAGGGCGGAATGAGCAGTTCTTC
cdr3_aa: CASSPRTGRNEQFF

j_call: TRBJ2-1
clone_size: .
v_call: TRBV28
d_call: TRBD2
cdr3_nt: TGTGCCAGCATCGCTAGCGGGAGGCCTGAGCAGTTCTTC
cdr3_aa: CASIASGRPEQFF

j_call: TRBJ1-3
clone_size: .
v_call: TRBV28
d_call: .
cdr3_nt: TGTGCCAGCAGACAGAGAGCATCTGGAAACACCATATATTTT
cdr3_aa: CASRQRASGNTIYF

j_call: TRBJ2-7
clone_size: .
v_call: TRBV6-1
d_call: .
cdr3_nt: TGTGCCAGCAGTGAAGGGGAGACCTACGAGCAGTACTTC
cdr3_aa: CASSEGETYEQYF

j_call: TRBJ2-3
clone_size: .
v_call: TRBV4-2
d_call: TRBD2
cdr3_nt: TGTGCCAGCAGCCCGTGGACTAGCGGCCCTAGCACAGATACGCAGTATTTT
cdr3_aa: CASSPWTSGPSTDTQYF

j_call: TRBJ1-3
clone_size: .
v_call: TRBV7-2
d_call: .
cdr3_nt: TGTGCCAGCAGCCCTAACAGGGTCTCTGGAAACACCATATATTTT
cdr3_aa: CASSPNRVSGNTIYF

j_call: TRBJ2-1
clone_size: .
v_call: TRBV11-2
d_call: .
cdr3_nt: TGTGCCAGCAGCCCCCTAGTAGGGGGGGCGAACAATGAGCAGTTCTTC
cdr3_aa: CASSPLVGGANNEQFF

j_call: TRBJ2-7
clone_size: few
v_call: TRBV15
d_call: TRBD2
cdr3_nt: TGTGCCACCAGCAGAGACACTAGCGGTCCGTACGAGCAGTACTTC
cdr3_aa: CATSRDTSGPYEQYF

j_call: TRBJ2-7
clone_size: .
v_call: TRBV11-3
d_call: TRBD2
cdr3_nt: TGTGCCAGCAGCAATAGCGGGGGGGCCGGCTACGAGCAGTACTTC
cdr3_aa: CASSNSGGAGYEQYF

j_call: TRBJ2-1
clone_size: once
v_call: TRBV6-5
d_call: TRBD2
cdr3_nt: TGTGCCAGCACCTCTGGTGGGAGGGACAATGAGCAGTTCTTC
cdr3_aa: CASTSGGRDNEQFF

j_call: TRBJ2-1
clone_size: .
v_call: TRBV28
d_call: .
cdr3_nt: TGTGCCAGCAGTCCCAACCCAGGGGTACGCTCCTACAATGAGCAGTTCTTC
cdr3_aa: CASSPNPGVRSYNEQFF

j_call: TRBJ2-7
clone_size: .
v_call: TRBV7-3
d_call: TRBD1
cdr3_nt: TGTGCCAGCAGCTTAATCCCAGGGGGCGAGCAGTACTTC
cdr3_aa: CASSLIPGGEQYF

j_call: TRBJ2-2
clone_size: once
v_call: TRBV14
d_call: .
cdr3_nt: TGTGCCAGCAGCCTACAGGGTTGGACCGGGGAGCTGTTTTTT
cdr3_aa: CASSLQGWTGELFF

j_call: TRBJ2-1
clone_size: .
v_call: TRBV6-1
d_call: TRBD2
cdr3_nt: TGTGCCAGCAGTGAAGGCGGGGGATCCTACAATGAGCAGTTCTTC
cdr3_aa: CASSEGGGSYNEQFF

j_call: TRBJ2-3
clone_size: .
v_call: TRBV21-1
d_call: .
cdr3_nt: TGTGCCAGCGAGACTAGCGGGACAGATACGCAGTATTTT
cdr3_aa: CASETSGTDTQYF

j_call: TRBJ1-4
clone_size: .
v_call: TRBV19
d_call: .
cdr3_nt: TGTGCCAGTAGACGAGCCGATTCGCCGGATGAAAAACTGTTTTTT
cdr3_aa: CASRRADSPDEKLFF

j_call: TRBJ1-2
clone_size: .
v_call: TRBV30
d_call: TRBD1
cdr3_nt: TGTGCCTGGAGTGTAAAGCTTGGGACAGGGCATTATGGCTACACCTTC
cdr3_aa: CAWSVKLGTGHYGYTF

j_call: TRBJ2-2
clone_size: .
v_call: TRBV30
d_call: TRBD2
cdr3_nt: TGTGCCTGGACCGGACTAGCGGGGGCCTTCACCGGGGAGCTGTTTTTT
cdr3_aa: CAWTGLAGAFTGELFF

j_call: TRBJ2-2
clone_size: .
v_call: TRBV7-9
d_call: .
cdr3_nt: TGTGCCAGCAGCTTTAGTCCGATCGGGGAGCTGTTTTTT
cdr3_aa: CASSFSPIGELFF

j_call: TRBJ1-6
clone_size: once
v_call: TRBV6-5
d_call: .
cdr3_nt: TGTGCCAGCAGTTACGGCACCCATGGTAATTCACCCCTCCACTTT
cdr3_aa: CASSYGTHGNSPLHF

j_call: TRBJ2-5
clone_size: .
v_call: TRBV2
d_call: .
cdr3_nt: TGTGCCAGCAGTGAAGTGACAGCACAAGAGACCCAGTACTTC
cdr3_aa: CASSEVTAQETQYF

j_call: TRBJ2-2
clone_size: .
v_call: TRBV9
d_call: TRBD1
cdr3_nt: TGTGCCAGCAGCGTAAACAGGGGGCTTGCCGGGGAGCTGTTTTTT
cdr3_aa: CASSVNRGLAGELFF

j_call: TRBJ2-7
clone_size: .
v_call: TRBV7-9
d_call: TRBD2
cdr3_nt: TGTGCCAGCAGTAAGGGACTAGCGGGAGGGCCCTACGAGCAGTACTTC
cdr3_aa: CASSKGLAGGPYEQYF

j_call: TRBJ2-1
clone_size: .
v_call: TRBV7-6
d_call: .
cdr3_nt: TGTGCCAGCAGCTTAGTCGCGGGGGCCCCCGGCAATGAGCAGTTCTTC
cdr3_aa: CASSLVAGAPGNEQFF

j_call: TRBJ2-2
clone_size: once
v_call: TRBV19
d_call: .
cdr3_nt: TGTGCCAGTGGCGGAAAAAGGAACACCGGGGAGCTGTTTTTT
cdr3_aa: CASGGKRNTGELFF

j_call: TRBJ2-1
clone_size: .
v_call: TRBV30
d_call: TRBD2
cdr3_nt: TGTGCCTTGACGACTAGCGCCTCCTACAATGAGCAGTTCTTC
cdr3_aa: CALTTSASYNEQFF

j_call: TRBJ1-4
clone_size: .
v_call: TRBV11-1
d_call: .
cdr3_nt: TGTGCCAGCAGCTTAGTCCGGGATGAAAAACTGTTTTTT
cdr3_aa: CASSLVRDEKLFF

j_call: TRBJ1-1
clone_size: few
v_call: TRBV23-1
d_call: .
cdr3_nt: TGCGCCAGCAGTCGCGGCAGCCGCACTGAAGCTTTCTTT
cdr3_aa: CASSRGSRTEAFF

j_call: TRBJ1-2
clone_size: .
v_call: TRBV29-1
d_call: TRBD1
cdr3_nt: TGCAGCGTTCTTACTACAGGGGCCATCTTC
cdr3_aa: CSVLTTGAIF

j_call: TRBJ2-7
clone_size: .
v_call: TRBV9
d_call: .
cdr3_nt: TGTGCCAGCAGCGTAGCTACTGGGACATCCCCCTACGAGCAGTACTTC
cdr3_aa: CASSVATGTSPYEQYF

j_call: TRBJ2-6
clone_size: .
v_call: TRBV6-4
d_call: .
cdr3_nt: TGTGCCAGCAGTGACAGCTCTGGGGCCAACGGCCTGACTTTC
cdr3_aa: CASSDSSGANGLTF

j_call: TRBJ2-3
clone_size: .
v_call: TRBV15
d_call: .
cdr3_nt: TGTGCCACCAGCACCAGCCTCCTCGGGACAGATACGCAGTATTTT
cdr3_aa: CATSTSLLGTDTQYF

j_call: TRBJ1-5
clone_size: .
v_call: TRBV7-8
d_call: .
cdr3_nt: TGTGCCAGCAGCTTCGAGCCCCGGGATCAGCCCCAGCATTTT
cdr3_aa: CASSFEPRDQPQHF

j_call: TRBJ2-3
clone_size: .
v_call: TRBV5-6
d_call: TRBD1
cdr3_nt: TGTGCCAGCAGCTTTCGATTGACAGGGGTTGACACAGATACGCAGTATTTT
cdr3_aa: CASSFRLTGVDTDTQYF

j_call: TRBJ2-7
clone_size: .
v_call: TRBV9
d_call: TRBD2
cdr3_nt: TGTGCCAGCAGCCACGCGGGGGTGTCCTACGAGCAGTACTTC
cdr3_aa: CASSHAGVSYEQYF

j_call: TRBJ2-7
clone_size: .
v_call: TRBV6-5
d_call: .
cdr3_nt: TGTGCCAGCAGTTACACACAGGGTTCCGAGCAGTACTTC
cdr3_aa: CASSYTQGSEQYF

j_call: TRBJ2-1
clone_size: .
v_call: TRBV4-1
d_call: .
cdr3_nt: TGCGCCAGCAGCCCGGGACTCCCTAACAATGAGCAGTTCTTC
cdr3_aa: CASSPGLPNNEQFF